Sequencing of this TCR beta chain was carried out in a study of blood T cells in healthy people across ages. Points on this clonotype: No antigen is known for it.

Using a J-beta primer mix together with a sample-barcoded 5' primer, a second PCR was run for about 6 to 11 cycles. The template-switch adaptor was a 5' adaptor with 12 random nucleotides. It tagged each cDNA molecule. MiXCR was run by TCRdb on the 5' RACE reads, yielding one entry per CDR3 protein. Of around 1,600,000 distinct CDR3 sequences listed, approximately 43% are singletons. Overall study findings and caveats: Long-lived and aged donors differed, with more naive CD4+ cells and higher diversity in the long-lived.

The receptor's source is a young woman in good health. What was sequenced was blood.

The CDR3 protein is CASSEGPSGSSQFF. CDR3 DNA: TGTGCCAGCAGTGAAGGTCCTAGCGGGAGTTCGCAGTTCTTC. V and J are TRBV2 and TRBJ2-1; 10 bases are shared with TRBD2. The germline gives CDR1 SNHLY, CDR2 FYNNEI. With V trimmed by 1 base and J by 12 bases, 6 bases remained unmatched. This CDR3 has 14 residues.